This is a list of T cell receptor beta chains from one sample in a study of cytomegalovirus exposure and HLA in healthy donors. Here immunoSEQ multiplex PCR was the method, and the copy in TCRdb shows in-frame clones only, minus some. The sample holds 55,000 to 70,000 clones, 75% to 80% seen once. The sequencing input was PBMCs. These receptors all stem from a man aged 18 to 30 in good health and CMV-seropositive. CDR3s include the opening cysteine and the closing phenylalanine or tryptophan. The order of the fields is CDR3 length, V gene, J gene, CDR3 protein.

>12|TRBV10-3|TRBJ2-5
CASGTPQETQYF
>14|TRBV28|TRBJ2-7
CASNFMDSTYEQYF
>16|TRBV6-5|TRBJ1-2
CASSYFAGRPNYGYTF
>14|TRBV7-9|TRBJ1-5
CASSFTGHNQPQHF
>15|TRBV21-1|TRBJ2-5
CASSPWKQYQETQYF
>15|TRBV6-1|TRBJ1-5
CASSEDQGWGQPQHF
>14|TRBV6-1|TRBJ1-5
CASRGTVHNQPQHF
>16|TRBV4-1|TRBJ2-3
CASSQEAGGPGDTQYF
>13|TRBV28|TRBJ1-2
CASREQGDYGYTF
>13|TRBV2|TRBJ1-1
CASRQEWRTEAFF
>14|TRBV19|TRBJ2-5
CASRRRRTGETQYF
>14|TRBV5-6|TRBJ2-7
CASSMLTEEYEQYF
>14|TRBV11-2|TRBJ1-1
CASTLTGMNTEAFF
>16|TRBV10-2|TRBJ1-4
CASSDAGGQGVEKLFF